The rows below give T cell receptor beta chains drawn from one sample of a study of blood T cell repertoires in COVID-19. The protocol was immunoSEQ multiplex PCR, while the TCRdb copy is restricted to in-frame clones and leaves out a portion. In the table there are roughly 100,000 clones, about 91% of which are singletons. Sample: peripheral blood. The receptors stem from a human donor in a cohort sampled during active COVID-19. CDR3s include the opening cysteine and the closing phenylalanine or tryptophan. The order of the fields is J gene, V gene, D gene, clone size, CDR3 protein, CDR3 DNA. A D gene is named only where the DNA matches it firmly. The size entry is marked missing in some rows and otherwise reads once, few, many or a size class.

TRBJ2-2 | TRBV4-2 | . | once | CASSQEPLVLYTGELFF | TGTGCCAGCAGCCAAGAGCCCTTGGTCCTATACACCGGGGAGCTGTTTTTT
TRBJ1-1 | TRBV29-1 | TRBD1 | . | CSVEPGQFSTEAFF | TGCAGCGTTGAACCGGGACAGTTTTCGACTGAAGCTTTCTTT
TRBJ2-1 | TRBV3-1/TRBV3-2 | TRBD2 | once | CASSPQTSGVYNEQFF | TGTGCCAGCAGCCCACAGACTAGCGGGGTTTACAATGAGCAGTTCTTC
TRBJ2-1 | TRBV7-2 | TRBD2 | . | CASSLGRTSGGREQFF | TGTGCCAGCAGCTTAGGTCGGACTAGCGGGGGTAGGGAGCAGTTCTTC
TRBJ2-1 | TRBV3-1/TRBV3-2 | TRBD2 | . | CASTKATSGGDEQFF | TGTGCCAGCACTAAGGCCACTAGCGGGGGGGATGAGCAGTTCTTC
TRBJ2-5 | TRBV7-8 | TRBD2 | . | CASSLGGSGGETQYF | TGTGCCAGCAGCTTAGGTGGTAGCGGGGGAGAGACCCAGTACTTC
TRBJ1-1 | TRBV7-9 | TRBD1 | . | CASGSGGEAFF | TGTGCCAGCGGATCAGGGGGAGAAGCTTTCTTT
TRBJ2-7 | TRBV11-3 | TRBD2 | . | CASSMGLNGEQYF | TGTGCCAGCAGCATGGGACTAAACGGGGAGCAGTACTTC
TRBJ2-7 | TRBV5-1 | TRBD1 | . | CASSNTGTGYEQYF | TGCGCCAGCAGCAACACCGGGACAGGCTACGAGCAGTACTTC
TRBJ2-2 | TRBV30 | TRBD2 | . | CAWRTSGSRYTGELFF | TGTGCCTGGAGGACTAGCGGGAGTAGATACACCGGGGAGCTGTTTTTT
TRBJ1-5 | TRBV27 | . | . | CASMEGPNQPQHF | TGTGCCAGCATGGAGGGGCCTAATCAGCCCCAGCATTTT
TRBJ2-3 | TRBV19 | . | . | CASGEGVRRSYTDTQYF | TGTGCCAGTGGAGAGGGGGTCCGCCGGAGCTACACAGATACGCAGTATTTT
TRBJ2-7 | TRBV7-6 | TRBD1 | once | CASSFATGADEQYF | TGTGCCAGCAGCTTCGCGACAGGGGCGGACGAGCAGTACTTC
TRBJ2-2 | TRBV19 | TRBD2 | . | CASSIAPSGNGELFF | TGTGCCAGTAGTATAGCTCCTAGCGGGAACGGGGAGCTGTTTTTT
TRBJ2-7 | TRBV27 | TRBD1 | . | CATRGQASYEQYF | TGTGCCACCCGCGGACAGGCCTCCTACGAGCAGTACTTC
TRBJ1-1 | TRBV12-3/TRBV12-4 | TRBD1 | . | CASSSWGQGPAFF | TGTGCCAGCAGCAGCTGGGGACAGGGTCCAGCTTTCTTT
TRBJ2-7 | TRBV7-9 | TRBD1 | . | CASSSGQGRAYEQYF | TGTGCCAGCAGCTCGGGACAGGGAAGAGCCTACGAGCAGTACTTC
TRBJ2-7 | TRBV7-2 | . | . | CASSFPSGSRNEQYF | TGTGCCAGCAGCTTCCCATCTGGGAGTCGTAACGAGCAGTACTTC
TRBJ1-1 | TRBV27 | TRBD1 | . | CASARDRGYWNTEAFF | TGTGCCAGCGCCCGGGACAGGGGATATTGGAACACTGAAGCTTTCTTT
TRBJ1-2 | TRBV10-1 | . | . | CASAGFYGYTF | TGCGCCAGCGCAGGATTCTATGGCTACACCTTC
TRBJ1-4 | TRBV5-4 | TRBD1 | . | CASSYRTGINEKLFF | TGTGCCAGCAGCTACCGGACAGGGATAAATGAAAAACTGTTTTTT
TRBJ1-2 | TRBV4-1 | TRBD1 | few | CASSQGQGRGYGYTF | TGCGCCAGCAGCCAAGGACAGGGGAGGGGATATGGCTACACCTTC
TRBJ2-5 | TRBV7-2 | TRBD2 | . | CASSPGLAGVGTQYF | TGTGCCAGCAGCCCGGGACTAGCGGGAGTGGGGACCCAGTACTTC
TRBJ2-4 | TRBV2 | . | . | CASSRGERNIQYF | TGTGCCAGCAGCAGGGGGGAACGAAACATTCAGTACTTC
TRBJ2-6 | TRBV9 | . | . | CASSAIGRGSGANVLTF | TGTGCCAGCAGCGCCATTGGCCGAGGCTCTGGGGCCAACGTCCTGACTTTC
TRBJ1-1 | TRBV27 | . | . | CASSFSSGDTEAFF | TGTGCCAGCAGTTTCTCCAGTGGAGACACTGAAGCTTTCTTT
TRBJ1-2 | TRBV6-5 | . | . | CASSSKNRGYGYTF | TGTGCCAGCAGTTCTAAGAATAGAGGCTATGGCTACACCTTC
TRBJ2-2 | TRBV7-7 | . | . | CASSPRGEVGGELFF | TGTGCTAGCAGCCCAAGAGGGGAGGTCGGCGGGGAGCTGTTTTTT
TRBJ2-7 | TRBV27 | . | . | CASSGTPRYEQYF | TGTGCCAGCAGCGGGACACCCAGGTACGAGCAGTACTTC
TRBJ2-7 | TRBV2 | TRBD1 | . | CASRVIGGQGAKIIYEQYF | TGTGCCAGCAGAGTCATCGGGGGACAGGGGGCGAAAATTATATACGAGCAGTACTTC
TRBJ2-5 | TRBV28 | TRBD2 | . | CASSFTSGDGETQYF | TGTGCCAGCAGTTTCACTAGCGGAGACGGGGAGACCCAGTACTTC
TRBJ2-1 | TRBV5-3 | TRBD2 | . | CARSSQEWTSSSYNEQFF | TGTGCCAGAAGCTCCCAAGAGTGGACTAGTAGCTCCTACAATGAGCAGTTCTTC
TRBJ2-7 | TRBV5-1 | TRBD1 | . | CASKDRTGTGGREQYF | TGCGCCAGCAAGGACAGAACCGGGACAGGGGGCCGCGAGCAGTACTTC
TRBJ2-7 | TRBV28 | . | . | CASNSRQFTYEQYF | TGTGCCAGCAATTCTCGACAATTCACCTACGAGCAGTACTTC
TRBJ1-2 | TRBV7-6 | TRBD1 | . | CASSTLYGQEAYGYTF | TGTGCCAGCAGCACTTTATATGGACAGGAAGCCTATGGCTACACCTTC
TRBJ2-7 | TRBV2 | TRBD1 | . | CASVGTGDTYEQYF | TGTGCCAGCGTTGGGACAGGGGACACCTACGAGCAGTACTTC
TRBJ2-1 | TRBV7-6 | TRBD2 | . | CASSLVRPSGRMNNEQFF | TGTGCCAGCAGCTTAGTCAGGCCTAGCGGGAGAATGAACAATGAGCAGTTCTTC
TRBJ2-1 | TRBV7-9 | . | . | CASSFRGDYSYNEQFF | TGTGCCAGCAGCTTCCGCGGGGATTACTCCTACAATGAGCAGTTCTTC
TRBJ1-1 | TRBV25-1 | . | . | CASSEGARKAFF | TGTGCCAGCAGTGAAGGGGCGCGGAAGGCTTTCTTT